Only one count was recorded for the clone carrying this T cell receptor (beta chain). This entry belongs to a study of cytotoxic CD8 clonotypes in ibrutinib-treated CLL. TCRdb's table, derived via immunoSEQ multiplex PCR, lists solely in-frame clones and lacks some. This sample has over 150,000 clones, with about two thirds found just once. Germline V gene data show CDR1 as SGHTA and CDR2 as FQGNSA. The length of the CDR3 is 15 residues. V lost 5 bases and J lost 8, with 20 bases in between. The clonotype originates from a human donor with chronic lymphocytic leukemia. The sequencing here drew on PBMCs, taken after 24 months of ibrutinib treatment. The chain links TRBV7-2 to TRBJ2-3; D possibly corresponds to TRBD1 (7 bases). CDR3 sequence (DNA): TGTGCCAGCAGCCCAGGGGGGACCGAGAGAGTTACGCAGTATTTT. Protein: CASSPGGTERVTQYF.